A single sample is the source of the 17 T cell receptor beta chains below, sequenced in a study of blood T cells in healthy people across ages. PCR was performed a second time for about 7 to 12 cycles using a sample-barcoded 5' primer and a J-beta primer mix. TCRdb reanalysed the 5' RACE reads using MiXCR and keeps one entry per CDR3 protein. The table has 730,000 or so distinct CDR3 sequences, 43% seen once; the top ten hold 20% to 25%. Sequenced: blood. Source of these receptors: a woman between 55 and 75 years old in good health.

The V call is TRBV20-1, the J call TRBJ1-1; TRBD1 might be the D (5 bases). Trimming took off 3 bases at V and 3 bases at J, with 14 bases between the two ends. Germline-derived CDR1 and CDR2 are DFQATT and SNEGSKA (reference sequence). The CDR3 runs 14 residues. CDR3 DNA sequence: TGCAGTGCTAGGTCACCGGGGGGTTACACTGAAGCTTTCTTT. Its translation: CSARSPGGYTEAFF.

This chain links TRBV7-9 with TRBJ2-5, with TRBD2 matching over 9 bases. The germline V gene encodes CDR1 SEHNR and CDR2 FQNEAQ (reference sequence). With 2 bases clipped from V and 11 bases from J, the junction kept 18 bases outside the gene matches. CDR3 length: 17 residues. CDR3 nucleotide sequence: TGTGCCAGCAGCTTACGGCCCAGGGCGGGGGGGCCCAATGAGCAGTACTTC. Its translation is CASSLRPRAGGPNEQYF.

V gene TRBV28 combines with J gene TRBJ1-4; D possibly corresponds to TRBD1 (5 bases). Germline V CDR1 and CDR2: MDHEN, SYDVKM. V lost 6 bases to trimming and J lost 10 bases, with 12 bases between them. This CDR3 comprises 12 residues. For the CDR3, the DNA is TGTGCCAGCAGGCCTTCGGGGGGAAAACTGTTTTTT. Its protein product is CASRPSGGKLFF.

The CDR3 region has the DNA TGTGCCAGCAGCTTGGGCGGCGTGCACAATGAGCAGTACTTC. It specifies CASSLGGVHNEQYF. V is TRBV7-3 and J is TRBJ2-5; D gene ambiguous. The CDR3 is 14 residues long. The V end was cut by 3 bases, the J end by 11 bases, with 19 bases between. Germline loops: CDR1 SGHTA, CDR2 FQGTGA. The entire variable domain, with the rest obtained from reference TRBV7-3 and TRBJ2-5, is as follows: GAGVSQTPSNKVTEKGKYVELRCDPISGHTALYWYRQSLGQGPEFLIYFQGTGAADDSGLPNDRFFAVRPEGSVSTLKIQRTERGDSAVYLCASSLGGVHNEQYFGPGTRLLVL.

This clonotype showed up just a few times. V is TRBV5-1 and J is TRBJ2-3; 15 positions match TRBD2. Germline V gene data show CDR1 as SGHRS and CDR2 as YFSETQ. The V and J ends lost 2 bases and 2 bases, in that order; junction bases with no gene match: 3. The CDR3 contains 17 residues. The DNA for the CDR3 is TGCGCCAGCAGCTTAGGACTAGCGGGGGGGACCACAGATACGCAGTATTTT. Translated: CASSLGLAGGTTDTQYF.

This clonotype appeared a few times. This rearrangement joins TRBV20-1 to TRBJ1-5; 8 bases line up with TRBD1. The CDR3 is 14 amino acids. Germline trimming cut 6 bases from V and 7 bases from J; bases unmatched to any gene: 11. Germline V gene sequence: CDR1 DFQATT, CDR2 SNEGSKA (reference sequence). The CDR3 DNA sequence: TGCAGTGCCGGAGGACAGGGAGCTTACCAGCCCCAGCATTTT. Its translation is CSAGGQGAYQPQHF.

Details on this clonotype: Just one base apart from a much larger clone, this may be a read error. This sequence joins TRBV29-1 and TRBJ2-1; TRBD1 or TRBD2 may be the D gene (6 bases each). The germline V gene encodes CDR1 SQVTM and CDR2 ANQGSEA. The length of the CDR3 is 14 residues. CDR3 region: CSVGGASSHNEQFF. The DNA for the CDR3 is TGCAGCGTTGGGGGGGCGTCCTCCCACAATGAGCAGTTCTTC.

The V and J genes are TRBV3-1 and TRBJ1-4, with 7 bases fitting TRBD1. The CDR3 contains 16 residues. CDR1 is LGHDT and CDR2 is YNNKEL in the germline V gene (reference sequence). J lost 8 bases, V lost 0 bases, and 9 bases had no gene match. In nucleotides, the CDR3 is TGTGCCAGCAGCCAAGATCTTTCCAGGGGGAGGGAAAAACTGTTTTTT. It is translated as CASSQDLSRGREKLFF.

As for this clonotype: Its ends do not fully match the called genes, so a read error is possible. The chain couples TRBV20-1 to TRBJ2-4, with 14 bases aligning to TRBD2. The J call is in doubt because the DNA end fits TRBJ2-7 better. CDR1 and CDR2 from the germline V gene are DFQATT and SNEGSKA (reference sequence). The CDR3 runs 13 residues. The CDR3 DNA is TGCGGTGCTGGGACTAGCGGGAGATCCGAGCAGTACTTC. As protein: CGAGTSGRSEQYF.

In this sample, this clonotype turned up a few times. The V gene is TRBV13, the J gene TRBJ2-1; D ambiguous. V was trimmed by 10 bases and J by 0 bases, leaving 16 bases between them. The CDR3 extends over 15 amino acids. The V gene's germline CDR1 is PRHDT and CDR2 FYEKMQ (reference sequence). Here the CDR3 reads CATSKGRSSYNEQFF. Here the CDR3 DNA reads TGTGCCACCTCTAAAGGCAGAAGCTCCTACAATGAGCAGTTCTTC.

The chain is built from TRBV6-1 and TRBJ2-7, with D possibly being TRBD2 (6 bases). CDR3 length: 17 amino acids. Deletions cut 5 bases from V and 2 bases from J, with 22 bases between. CDR1 is MNHNS, CDR2 SASEGT, per germline. The CDR3, as DNA: TGTGCCAGCAGTCCCCCCAGGAGCGGTCGGGGGACCTACGAGCAGTACTTC. This gives the protein CASSPPRSGRGTYEQYF.

The sample holds a few counts of this clonotype. The rearrangement links TRBV7-3 to TRBJ2-1, with no clear D. This CDR3 region has 13 residues. Per germline, CDR1 SGHTA and CDR2 FQGTGA. V lost 5 bases and J 10 bases, leaving 15 bases between the germline ends. The CDR3 loop reads CASSPGIWGEQFF. Written as DNA, the CDR3 is TGTGCCAGCAGCCCCGGCATATGGGGAGAGCAGTTCTTC. The full variable domain, its missing parts supplied by reference TRBV7-3 and TRBJ2-1, is GAGVSQTPSNKVTEKGKYVELRCDPISGHTALYWYRQSLGQGPEFLIYFQGTGAADDSGLPNDRFFAVRPEGSVSTLKIQRTERGDSAVYLCASSPGIWGEQFFGPGTRLTVL.

This chain connects TRBV5-6 to TRBJ2-1; D is perhaps TRBD1 (6 bases). With 4 bases removed from V and 9 bases from J, the gap between germline ends came to 14 bases. Germline-derived CDR1 and CDR2 are SGHDT and YYEEEE. CDR3 size: 13 residues. The chain's CDR3 is CASSGGPSAEQFF. CDR3 nucleotide sequence: TGTGCCAGCAGCGGGGGCCCGAGCGCTGAGCAGTTCTTC.

Only a few counts were recorded for this clonotype. V usage is TRBV3-1 and J usage is TRBJ1-1; D is undetermined. Per the germline V gene, CDR1 is LGHDT and CDR2 is YNNKEL (reference sequence). The V gene lost 1 base and the J gene lost 4 bases, with 1 base spanning the gap. The CDR3 covers 11 residues. CDR3: CASSQVTEAFF. In DNA, the CDR3 is TGTGCCAGCAGCCAAGTCACTGAAGCTTTCTTT.

This chain joins TRBV20-1 and TRBJ2-1, with D hard to call. CDR1 is DFQATT and CDR2 is SNEGSKA in the germline V gene (reference sequence). Trimming shortened V by 3 bases and J by 0 bases, and 18 bases separated the two germline ends. The length of the CDR3 is 17 residues. CDR3 DNA: TGCAGTGCTAGCAACTATCAAACGTGGAGCTCCTACAATGAGCAGTTCTTC. Translation gives CSASNYQTWSSYNEQFF.

This chain uses TRBV6-5 with TRBJ2-1; possible D gene TRBD2, 6 bases. V was cut by 5 bases and J by 9 bases, with 14 bases left in between. Germline lookup yields CDR1 MNHEY and CDR2 SVGAGI. CDR3 length: 13 amino acids. In DNA form, the CDR3 reads TGTGCCAGCAGTGATGGGACTCGCAGTGAGCAGTTCTTC. It specifies CASSDGTRSEQFF.

The sample holds a few counts of this clonotype. This chain connects TRBV20-1 to TRBJ2-4; possibly TRBD1 for D (7 bases). CDR1 DFQATT and CDR2 SNEGSKA come from the germline V gene (reference sequence). CDR3 length: 17 residues. The CDR3: CSAVEEGACLGKNIQYF. CDR3 nucleotide sequence: TGCAGCGCCGTGGAGGAGGGGGCTTGTTTAGGCAAAAACATTCAGTACTTC.